The 13 T cell receptor beta chains given below trace back to one sample, sequenced in a study of cytomegalovirus exposure and HLA in healthy donors. TCRdb keeps only in-frame clones here, not all; method: immunoSEQ multiplex PCR. The sample has 130,000 or so clones, about 88% seen once. Input material: PBMCs. Every receptor here comes from a woman aged 18-29 years in good health and CMV-seronegative.

V usage is TRBV4-1 and J usage is TRBJ1-1; TRBD1 agrees at 8 bases. Trimming at V came to 1 base and at J to 8 bases, leaving 6 bases not matched to a gene. This CDR3 spans 14 amino acids. The germline gives CDR1 MGHRA, CDR2 YSYEKL. In nucleotides, the CDR3 is TGCGCCAGCAGCCAAGTCGGACAGGGAGCCGAAGCTTTCTTT. Translating gives CASSQVGQGAEAFF.

V usage is TRBV2 and J usage is TRBJ1-1; TRBD1 matches 9 bases. Germline CDR1 and CDR2: SNHLY and FYNNEI. V gave up 4 bases and J gave up 4 bases; unmatched junction bases: 4. The CDR3 is made up of 14 amino acids. Here the CDR3 DNA reads TGTGCCAGCAGTGGTGGGACAGGGTCCACTGAAGCTTTCTTT. This gives the protein CASSGGTGSTEAFF.

The V and J genes are TRBV5-4 and TRBJ1-6, with D maybe TRBD1 (5 bases). CDR1 is SGHNT, CDR2 YYREEE, per germline (reference sequence). CDR3 length equals 15 residues. Deletions cut 1 base from V and 5 bases from J, with 10 bases between. DNA of the CDR3: TGTGCCAGCAGCTTGAGCAGGGTAAATAATTCACCCCTCCACTTT. Its translation: CASSLSRVNNSPLHF.

The J gene is TRBJ1-1, the V gene TRBV7-2; D call uncertain. V lost 7 bases, J lost 0 bases, and 18 bases lay in between. CDR3 length: 16 amino acids. The germline V gene encodes CDR1 SGHTA and CDR2 FQGNSA. The chain's CDR3 is CASIPETGLMNTEAFF. In DNA form, the CDR3 reads TGTGCCAGCATCCCAGAGACTGGGTTAATGAACACTGAAGCTTTCTTT.

The V call is TRBV2, the J call TRBJ1-1; D not certain. Trimming took off 6 bases at V and 6 bases at J, with 11 bases between the two ends. The CDR3 is 12 amino acids. Germline CDR1 is SNHLY and CDR2 is FYNNEI. The CDR3 sequence is CASREGISEAFF. CDR3 DNA: TGTGCCAGCAGAGAGGGAATTTCTGAAGCTTTCTTT.

V and J are TRBV27 and TRBJ2-3; perhaps TRBD2 as D (5 bases). CDR1 is MNHEY and CDR2 is SMNVEV in the germline V gene (reference sequence). The CDR3 has 14 residues. Trimming took 4 bases from V and 3 from J, leaving 11 bases between them. The DNA of the CDR3 is TGTGCCAGCAGTTGGAGGTCTCTTACAGATACGCAGTATTTT. This encodes CASSWRSLTDTQYF.

The table lists this clone with many counts. The chain carries TRBV10-3 and TRBJ1-2; 10 bases are a match to TRBD1. Losses at the gene ends were 5 bases for V and 2 bases for J; bases not matched to a gene: 8. CDR1 ENHRY and CDR2 SYGVKD come from the germline V gene. There are 16 residues in the CDR3. CDR3 in amino acids: CAISPGQGMGNYGYTF. The CDR3 nucleotides are TGTGCCATCAGTCCGGGACAGGGGATGGGGAACTATGGCTACACCTTC.

The genes are TRBV10-3 and TRBJ2-7; D perhaps matches TRBD1 (5 bases). Looked up from germline, CDR1 is ENHRY and CDR2 is SYGVKD. CDR3 length equals 13 residues. Trimming stripped 0 bases from V and 6 bases from J, with 9 bases between. In DNA form, the CDR3 reads TGTGCCATCAGTGAGTCGCTTGGGGCCGAGCAGTACTTC. As protein: CAISESLGAEQYF.

The rearrangement links TRBV4-1 to TRBJ2-1, with 8 bases fitting TRBD2. V lost 0 bases and J lost 4; bases outside the gene matches: 11. CDR3 length: 18 amino acids. CDR1 and CDR2 (germline): MGHRA, YSYEKL. The CDR3 bases are TGCGCCAGCAGCCAAGATCCCTCAAGCGGGGGCCGATACAATGAGCAGTTCTTC. The encoded protein is CASSQDPSSGGRYNEQFF.

This clone was seen just once. The rearrangement uses TRBV27 and TRBJ1-4, with a tentative D call TRBD1 (5 bases). CDR1 is MNHEY and CDR2 is SMNVEV in the germline V gene (reference sequence). CDR3 length: 17 amino acids. Trimming cost V 8 bases and J 6 bases, with 25 bases left between them. The DNA for the CDR3 is TGTGCCAGCCTCCCCCTCTCCGCGTGGAGGGGTGATGAAAAACTGTTTTTT. Protein: CASLPLSAWRGDEKLFF.

The gene calls are TRBV4-1 and TRBJ1-1; D not certain. Germline CDR1 and CDR2: MGHRA and YSYEKL. V gave up 1 base and J gave up 0 bases, with 9 bases separating them. This CDR3 region has 15 residues. CDR3 DNA: TGCGCCAGCAGCCAAGTTTCCATTCTGAACACTGAAGCTTTCTTT. As protein: CASSQVSILNTEAFF.

V and J are TRBV5-8 and TRBJ1-5, with D unclear. The CDR3 totals 16 residues. Trimming shortened V by 0 bases and J by 2 bases, and 12 bases separated the two germline ends. Per the germline V gene, CDR1 is SGHTS and CDR2 is YDEGEE. Here the CDR3 DNA reads TGTGCCAGCAGCTTGGCTCTTCCTGAGGGCAATCAGCCCCAGCATTTT. Protein sequence: CASSLALPEGNQPQHF.

This chain joins TRBV5-1 and TRBJ1-1; TRBD1 matches at 9 bases. Germline trimming cut 5 bases from V and 0 bases from J; bases unmatched to any gene: 8. CDR1 is SGHRS and CDR2 is YFSETQ in the germline V gene. The CDR3 sequence is 16 residues long. CDR3 sequence: CASRPGQGNLNTEAFF. CDR3 DNA: TGCGCCAGCAGGCCGGGACAGGGAAACCTGAACACTGAAGCTTTCTTT. Looking up the rest from reference TRBV5-1 and TRBJ1-1 gives the full variable domain: KAGVTQTPRYLIKTRGQQVTLSCSPISGHRSVSWYQQTPGQGLQFLFEYFSETQRNKGNFPGRFSGRQFSNSRSEMNVSTLELGDSALYLCASRPGQGNLNTEAFFGQGTRLTVV.